This is a list of T cell receptor beta chains from one sample in a study of blood T cell repertoires in COVID-19. TCRdb keeps only in-frame clones here, not all; method: immunoSEQ multiplex PCR. The table shows fewer than 200,000 clones, with 85% occurring only once. The sequenced sample was peripheral blood. The receptors come from a woman aged 60-70 years with COVID-19, enrolled during active disease. CDR3s include the opening cysteine and the closing phenylalanine or tryptophan. The order of the fields is clone size, J gene, D gene, V gene, CDR3 DNA, CDR3 protein. D genes are given only for firm matches. Clone size is stated in some rows and not others, as once, few, many or a class when expanded.

>.|TRBJ2-7|TRBD2|TRBV13
TGTGCCAGCAGCCCCCTAGCGGGAGGGGACTACGAGCAGTACTTC
CASSPLAGGDYEQYF
>.|TRBJ2-5|.|TRBV6-6
TGTGCCAGCAGCTCATCTAGGTACCAAGAGACCCAGTACTTC
CASSSSRYQETQYF
>.|TRBJ2-1|.|TRBV5-1
TGCGCCAGCAGCTCACCACAGGCTTCTACGGCGTCCTACAATGAGCAGTTCTTC
CASSSPQASTASYNEQFF
>.|TRBJ1-3|.|TRBV6-1
TGTGCCAGCAGTGAAAATGGGGTAGGGAGTAACTCTGGAAACACCATATATTTT
CASSENGVGSNSGNTIYF
>.|TRBJ1-4|.|TRBV19
TGTGCCAGTAGTTCTACCGGGACACTCGCTAATGAAAAACTGTTTTTT
CASSSTGTLANEKLFF
>once|TRBJ2-2|.|TRBV10-3
TGTGCCATCAGCGGGGGGCGAACGAACACCGGGGAGCTGTTTTTT
CAISGGRTNTGELFF
>.|TRBJ1-1|.|TRBV2
TGTGCCAGCAGTGAAGCGCGCGGAACACCGAACACTGAAGCTTTCTTT
CASSEARGTPNTEAFF
>.|TRBJ1-5|TRBD1|TRBV19
TGTGCCAGTAGTGCGGGGACAGGGATCTATCAGCCCCAGCATTTT
CASSAGTGIYQPQHF
>.|TRBJ1-2|.|TRBV19
TGTGCCAGTAGTATTCCGAGGCATGGCTACACCTTC
CASSIPRHGYTF
>.|TRBJ1-6|TRBD1|TRBV11-1
TGTGCCAGCAGCTTCGACAGGGCAATAGGTTCACCCCTCCACTTT
CASSFDRAIGSPLHF
>.|TRBJ1-5|.|TRBV5-6
TGTGCCAGCAGCTTAAAAGGACAGACCCCTAATCAGCCCCAGCATTTT
CASSLKGQTPNQPQHF
>.|TRBJ2-1|TRBD2|TRBV7-9
TGTGCCAGCAGCTTAGATCCGGGCGCCCTAGCGGGAGCAGGGAATGAGCAGTTCTTC
CASSLDPGALAGAGNEQFF
>.|TRBJ2-1|TRBD1|TRBV18
TGTGCCAGCTCACCCGGGACAGGATACAATGAGCAGTTCTTC
CASSPGTGYNEQFF
>.|TRBJ1-6|TRBD1|TRBV7-9
TGTGCCAGCAGCTTAGCCCAGGGGGCAAATTCACCCCTCCACTTT
CASSLAQGANSPLHF
>.|TRBJ2-3|.|TRBV11-1
TGTGCCAGCAGCCTGCCACTAGGGAGCGACACAGATACGCAGTATTTT
CASSLPLGSDTDTQYF